These 4 T cell receptor beta chains share one sample of origin, sequenced in a study of shared clonotypes between healthy human individuals. Libraries were prepared by immunoSEQ multiplex PCR; TCRdb keeps only in-frame clonotypes and omits some of them. The profile shows millions of clones, around nine tenths of them singletons. Material: naive CD4+ T cells sorted from blood. Subset: CD45RA+ positively selected. These receptor sequences come from a man between 18 and 29 years old in good health.

The rearrangement uses TRBV5-4 and TRBJ2-5; 11 bases match TRBD1. CDR1 is SGHNT and CDR2 is YYREEE in the germline V gene (reference sequence). The V gene end was trimmed by 4 bases and the J gene end by 4 bases; junction bases not matched to a gene: 6. The CDR3 extends over 15 amino acids. As DNA, the CDR3 is TGTGCCAGCAGCGAGGGACAGGGGGTCGGAGAGACCCAGTACTTC. This codes for CASSEGQGVGETQYF.

V gene TRBV18 combines with J gene TRBJ2-7; D possibly uses TRBD1 or TRBD2 (5 bases each). This CDR3 spans 14 amino acids. The V gene lost 3 bases and the J gene lost 4 bases, with 13 bases spanning the gap. Per germline, CDR1 KGHSH and CDR2 LQKENI. The CDR3 nucleotides read TGTGCCAGCTCACCGTACGTTGGGGGATACGAGCAGTACTTC. Its protein product is CASSPYVGGYEQYF.

The J gene is TRBJ2-7, the V gene TRBV28; D is ambiguous. The length of the CDR3 is 11 residues. Trimming cost V 7 bases and J 7 bases, with 11 bases left between them. CDR1 is MDHEN, CDR2 SYDVKM, per germline. The chain's CDR3 is CASTARKEQYF. CDR3 DNA: TGTGCCAGCACCGCCAGGAAAGAGCAGTACTTC.

This clone came up once. V is TRBV6-1 and J is TRBJ2-5; the D is unclear. The CDR3 is made up of 11 amino acids. Germline V CDR1 and CDR2: MNHNS, SASEGT. The germline V and J ends were trimmed by 8 bases and 1 base, with 5 bases remaining between them. The CDR3 protein is CASVFQETQYF. CDR3 nucleotides: TGTGCCAGCGTCTTCCAAGAGACCCAGTACTTC.